This TCR beta chain stems from a study of blood T cell repertoires in COVID-19. The overall study: T cells, B-cell-depleted T cells, or PBMCs supplied cDNA or gDNA.

This clone was seen only once. In the study's own analysis: Amplification with reference gene primers provided the estimates of nucleated cell counts. Libraries were prepared by immunoSEQ multiplex PCR; TCRdb keeps only in-frame clonotypes and omits some of them. V and J calls and clone size come straight from that table; D and trimming were deduced from the DNA. The sample consists of about 230,000 clones, approximately 82% of them appearing once. V dropped 6 bases and J dropped 3 bases, with 16 bases sitting between them. CDR1 and CDR2 (germline): SGHTA, FQGNSA. The CDR3 runs to 15 residues. This clonotype was obtained from a middle-aged woman who had recovered from COVID-19. This chain links TRBV7-2 with TRBJ2-3; a possible D gene is TRBD1 (5 bases). Source material: peripheral blood. The CDR3 loop reads CASRQSRVPTDTQYF. As DNA, the CDR3 is TGTGCCAGCAGACAATCCAGGGTTCCGACAGATACGCAGTATTTT.